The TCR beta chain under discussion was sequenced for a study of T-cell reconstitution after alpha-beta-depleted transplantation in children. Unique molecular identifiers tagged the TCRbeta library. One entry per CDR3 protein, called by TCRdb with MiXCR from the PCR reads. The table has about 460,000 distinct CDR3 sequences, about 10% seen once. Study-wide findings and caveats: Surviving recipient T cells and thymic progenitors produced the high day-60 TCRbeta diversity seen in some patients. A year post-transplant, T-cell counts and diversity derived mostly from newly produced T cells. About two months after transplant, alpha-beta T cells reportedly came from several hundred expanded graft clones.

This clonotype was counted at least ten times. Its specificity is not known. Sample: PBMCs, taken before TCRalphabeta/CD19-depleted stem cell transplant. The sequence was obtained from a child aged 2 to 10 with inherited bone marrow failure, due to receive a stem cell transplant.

CDR3 sequence (DNA): TGTGCCAGCAGCTCCGGAGGGGGGGCTGAAGCTTTCTTT. Its translation: CASSSGGGAEAFF. The chain couples TRBV7-9 to TRBJ1-1; weak D call: TRBD1 (6 bases). The CDR3 sequence is 13 residues long. V shed 4 bases and J shed 6 bases, with 12 bases lying between them. Looked up from germline, CDR1 is SEHNR and CDR2 is FQNEAQ (reference sequence).